This passage covers 5 T cell receptor beta chains from one sample sequenced in a study of T cell responses to AZD1222 COVID-19 vaccine (TCRdb year 2021). Libraries came from the immunoSEQ multiplex PCR assay. The table comes from immuneACCESS by way of TCRdb, which keeps in-frame sequences with V and J called. Part of the clones is missing from these tables; in studies checked, under half for an unresolved V gene and the rest for unknown reasons. Recorded for this sample are around 73,000 clones; approximately 89% of them occurred a single time. In total, the top ten clones hold about 9.3% of the sample. In light of the paper, this sample's time point label describes: about 28 days (+/-7) after the second vaccine dose. The sample consisted of peripheral blood, taken 28 days after the second AZD1222 dose. The receptors were sampled from an adult who received the AZD1222 COVID-19 vaccine.

The rearrangement links TRBV28 to TRBJ1-1; possible D gene TRBD1, 6 bases. Germline CDR1 reads MDHEN; CDR2 reads SYDVKM. This CDR3 comprises 15 residues. Between the trimmed V and J ends, which lost 6 bases and 0 bases, there was a span of 14 bases. CDR3 bases: TGTGCCAGCAGCCACCGGGGGCCAATGAACACTGAAGCTTTCTTT. As protein: CASSHRGPMNTEAFF.

The chain links TRBV7-9 to TRBJ2-7; TRBD2 matches 9 bases. The CDR3 has 16 residues. The J segment lost 4 bases and the V segment lost 5 bases, leaving 12 bases of the junction unmatched. Per germline, CDR1 SEHNR and CDR2 FQNEAQ (reference sequence). The chain's CDR3 is CASSPAIAGDLYEQYF. The CDR3 bases are TGTGCCAGCAGCCCAGCGATAGCGGGGGATTTGTACGAGCAGTACTTC.

The chain has TRBV6-6 and TRBJ1-5; D is unclear. The V and J ends lost 10 bases and 4 bases respectively, with 14 bases between them. The CDR3 spans 13 residues. Germline CDR1 reads MNHNY; CDR2 reads SVGAGI (reference sequence). CDR3 sequence reads: CATNQVPNQPQHF. The CDR3 region has the DNA TGTGCCACCAACCAGGTCCCTAATCAGCCCCAGCATTTT.

The chain uses TRBV23-1 and TRBJ2-7; the D gene is possibly TRBD1 (5 bases). TRBV23-1 is classed as an ORF, of uncertain function. The CDR3 consists of 13 residues. V was clipped by 0 bases and J by 9 bases, with 12 bases between them. As DNA, the CDR3 is TGCGCCAGCAGTCAATCGGGGCAGAAGGGGCAGTACGTC. It yields the protein CASSQSGQKGQYV.

CDR3 DNA sequence: TGTGCCAGCAGCTCGGGGGGGCCCTCCTACAATGAGCAGTTCTTC. Its translation is CASSSGGPSYNEQFF. The V and J genes are TRBV7-9 and TRBJ2-1, with 8 bases fitting TRBD2. Per the germline V gene, CDR1 is SEHNR and CDR2 is FQNEAQ (reference sequence). The CDR3 is 15 residues long. V lost 4 bases, J lost 0 bases, and 2 bases stayed unmatched.